Listed here is a single TCR beta chain. No antigen is known for it. This sample is drawn from a study of cytomegalovirus exposure and HLA in healthy donors. Study outcomes and limitations: An analysis done earlier found most TCR beta V segments productive about 90% or about 30% of the time.

PCR used 60 Vbeta primers and 13 Jbeta primers. The protocol was immunoSEQ multiplex PCR, while the TCRdb copy is restricted to in-frame clones and leaves out a portion. The table has about 89,000 clones, about 80% seen once. Germline trimming cut 0 bases from V and 2 bases from J; bases unmatched to any gene: 1. This CDR3 has 15 amino acids. Germline V gives CDR1 SEHNR, CDR2 FQNEAQ (reference sequence). This chain joins TRBV7-9 and TRBJ2-5; 9 bases map to TRBD2. Sequenced material: PBMCs. This receptor was taken from a man aged 25 to 40 in good health and CMV-seropositive. The CDR3 here is CASSLASGGQETQYF. The CDR3 coding sequence is TGTGCCAGCAGCTTAGCTAGCGGGGGACAAGAGACCCAGTACTTC.